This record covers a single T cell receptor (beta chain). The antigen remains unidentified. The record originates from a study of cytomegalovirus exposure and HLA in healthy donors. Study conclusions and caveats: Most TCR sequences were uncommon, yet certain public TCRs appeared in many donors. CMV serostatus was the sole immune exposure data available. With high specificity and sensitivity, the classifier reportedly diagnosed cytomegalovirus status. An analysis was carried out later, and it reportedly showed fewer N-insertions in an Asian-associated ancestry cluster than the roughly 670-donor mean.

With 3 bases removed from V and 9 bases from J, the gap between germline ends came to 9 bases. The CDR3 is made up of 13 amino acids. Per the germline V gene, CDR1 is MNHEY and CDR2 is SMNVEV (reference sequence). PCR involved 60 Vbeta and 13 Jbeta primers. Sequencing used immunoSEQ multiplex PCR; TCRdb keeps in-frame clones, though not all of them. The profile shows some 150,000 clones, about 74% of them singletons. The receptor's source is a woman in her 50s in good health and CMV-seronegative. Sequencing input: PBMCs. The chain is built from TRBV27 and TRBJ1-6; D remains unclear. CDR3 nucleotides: TGTGCCAGCAGTTTTACTTCGAGTTCACCCCTCCACTTT. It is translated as CASSFTSSSPLHF.